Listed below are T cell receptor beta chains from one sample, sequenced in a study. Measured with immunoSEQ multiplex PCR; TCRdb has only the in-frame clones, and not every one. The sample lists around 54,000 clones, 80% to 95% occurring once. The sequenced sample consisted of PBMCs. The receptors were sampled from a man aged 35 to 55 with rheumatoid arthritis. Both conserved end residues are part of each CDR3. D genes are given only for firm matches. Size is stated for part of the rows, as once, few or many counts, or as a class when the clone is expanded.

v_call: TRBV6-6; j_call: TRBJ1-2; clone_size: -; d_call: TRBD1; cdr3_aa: CASRETGEGYGYTF; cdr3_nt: TGTGCCAGCAGGGAAACAGGGGAAGGGTATGGCTACACCTTC
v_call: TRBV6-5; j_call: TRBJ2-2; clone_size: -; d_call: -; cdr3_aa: CASSYSQFTRTGELFF; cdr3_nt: TGTGCCAGCAGTTATTCCCAATTCACCCGAACCGGGGAGCTGTTTTTT
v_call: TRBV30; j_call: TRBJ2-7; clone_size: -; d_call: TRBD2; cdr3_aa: CAWTSGDYEQYF; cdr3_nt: TGTGCCTGGACTAGCGGGGACTACGAGCAGTACTTC
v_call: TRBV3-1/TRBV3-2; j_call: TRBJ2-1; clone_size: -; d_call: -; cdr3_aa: CASSRTDNEQFF; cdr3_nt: TGTGCCAGCAGCCGGACAGACAATGAGCAGTTCTTC
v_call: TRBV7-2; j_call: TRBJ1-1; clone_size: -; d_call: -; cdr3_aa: CASSLGRITEAFF; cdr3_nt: TGTGCCAGCAGCTTAGGACGGATCACTGAAGCTTTCTTT
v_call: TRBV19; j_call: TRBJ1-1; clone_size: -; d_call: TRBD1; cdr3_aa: CASSKGTVTEAFF; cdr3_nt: TGTGCCAGTAGTAAGGGGACAGTTACTGAAGCTTTCTTT
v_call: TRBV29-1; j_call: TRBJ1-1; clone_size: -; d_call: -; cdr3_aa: CSVLDGLNTEAFF; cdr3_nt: TGCAGCGTCCTGGACGGATTGAACACTGAAGCTTTCTTT
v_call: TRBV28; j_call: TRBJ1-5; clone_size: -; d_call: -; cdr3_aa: CASRYSNQPQHF; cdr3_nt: TGTGCCAGCAGATATAGCAATCAGCCCCAGCATTTT
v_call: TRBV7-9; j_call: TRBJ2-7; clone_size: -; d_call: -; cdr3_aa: CASSPGEASYEQYF; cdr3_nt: TGTGCCAGCAGCCCGGGGGAGGCTTCCTACGAGCAGTACTTC
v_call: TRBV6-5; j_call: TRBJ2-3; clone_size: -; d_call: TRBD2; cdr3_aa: CASRKDLAGDTQYF; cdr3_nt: TGTGCCAGCAGAAAGGACCTAGCGGGGGATACGCAGTATTTT
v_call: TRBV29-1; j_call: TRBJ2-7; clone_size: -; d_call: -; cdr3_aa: CSGQKRGQQYF; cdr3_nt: TGCAGCGGCCAAAAAAGGGGCCAGCAGTACTTC
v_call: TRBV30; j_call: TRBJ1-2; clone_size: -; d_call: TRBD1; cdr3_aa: CACPGQSYGYTF; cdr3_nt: TGTGCCTGCCCGGGACAGTCCTATGGCTACACCTTC
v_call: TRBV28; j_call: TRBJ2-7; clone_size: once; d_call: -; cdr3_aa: CASRNSYEQYF; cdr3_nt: TGTGCCAGCAGAAATAGCTACGAGCAGTACTTC
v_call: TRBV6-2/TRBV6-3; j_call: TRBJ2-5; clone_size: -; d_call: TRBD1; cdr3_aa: CASSSKGTERRETQYF; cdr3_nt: TGTGCCAGCAGTTCAAAAGGGACAGAACGTCGAGAGACCCAGTACTTC
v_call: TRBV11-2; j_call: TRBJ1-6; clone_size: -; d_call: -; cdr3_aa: CASSLEVAGSRSPLHF; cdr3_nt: TGTGCCAGCAGCTTAGAGGTGGCAGGGTCGAGATCACCCCTCCACTTT
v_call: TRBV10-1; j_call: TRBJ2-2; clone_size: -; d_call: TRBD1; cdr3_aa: CASTSGQLNTGELFF; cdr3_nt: TGCGCCAGCACCTCGGGACAGTTGAACACCGGGGAGCTGTTTTTT
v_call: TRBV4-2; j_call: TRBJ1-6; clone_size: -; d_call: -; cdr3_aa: CASSQPRDGINSPLHF; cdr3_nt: TGTGCCAGCAGCCAACCAAGGGACGGCATTAATTCACCCCTCCACTTT
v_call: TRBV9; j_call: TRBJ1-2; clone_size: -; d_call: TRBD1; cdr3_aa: CASSPGDRASYGYTF; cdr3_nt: TGTGCCAGCAGCCCGGGGGACAGGGCATCCTATGGCTACACCTTC
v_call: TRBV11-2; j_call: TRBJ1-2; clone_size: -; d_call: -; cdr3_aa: CASSPSAGGYTF; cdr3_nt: TGTGCCAGCAGCCCTTCAGCGGGGGGCTACACCTTC
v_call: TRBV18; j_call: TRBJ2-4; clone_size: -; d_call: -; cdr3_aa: CASSPQGTQGAAKNIQYF; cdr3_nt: TGTGCCAGCTCACCACAAGGAACCCAGGGCGCGGCCAAAAACATTCAGTACTTC
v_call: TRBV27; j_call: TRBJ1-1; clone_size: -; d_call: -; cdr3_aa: CASNPQRRGNTEAFF; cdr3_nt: TGTGCCAGCAACCCCCAACGGCGGGGAAACACTGAAGCTTTCTTT
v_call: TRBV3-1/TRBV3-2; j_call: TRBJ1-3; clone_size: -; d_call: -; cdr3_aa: CASSQVLTDRNTIYF; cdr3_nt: TGTGCCAGCAGCCAAGTTTTGACAGATAGAAACACCATATATTTT
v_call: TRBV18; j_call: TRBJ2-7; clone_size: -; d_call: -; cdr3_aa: CASSPPTGARGGEQYF; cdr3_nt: TGTGCCAGCTCACCACCGACGGGGGCGCGAGGTGGCGAGCAGTACTTC
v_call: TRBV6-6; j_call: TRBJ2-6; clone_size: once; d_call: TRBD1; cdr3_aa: CASSRVDRGDLTSGANVLTF; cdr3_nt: TGTGCCAGCAGTCGCGTCGACAGGGGCGATCTCACCTCTGGGGCCAACGTCCTGACTTTC
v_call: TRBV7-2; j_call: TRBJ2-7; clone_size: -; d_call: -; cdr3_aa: CASSPPWEGFYEQYF; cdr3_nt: TGTGCCAGCAGCCCCCCGTGGGAAGGGTTTTACGAGCAGTACTTC
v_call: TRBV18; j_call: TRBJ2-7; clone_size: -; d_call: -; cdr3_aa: CASSRDRGDEQYF; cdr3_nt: TGTGCCAGCTCCCGGGATAGAGGGGACGAGCAGTACTTC
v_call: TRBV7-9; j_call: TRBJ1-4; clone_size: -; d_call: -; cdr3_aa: CASSWLGSQGEKLFF; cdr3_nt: TGTGCCAGCTCATGGTTGGGGAGTCAGGGGGAAAAACTGTTTTTT
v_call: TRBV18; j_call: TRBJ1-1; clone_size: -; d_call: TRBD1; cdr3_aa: CASSPSPGTALMNTEAFF; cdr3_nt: TGTGCCAGCTCACCTTCTCCCGGGACAGCCCTGATGAACACTGAAGCTTTCTTT
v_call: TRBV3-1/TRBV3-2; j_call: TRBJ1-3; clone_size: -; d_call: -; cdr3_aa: CASSSRGSGNTIYF; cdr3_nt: TGTGCCAGCAGCTCACGGGGCTCTGGAAACACCATATATTTT
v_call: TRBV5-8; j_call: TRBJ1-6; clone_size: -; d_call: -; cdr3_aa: CASSLGSNSPLHF; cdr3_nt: TGTGCCAGCAGCTTGGGTTCGAATTCACCCCTCCACTTT
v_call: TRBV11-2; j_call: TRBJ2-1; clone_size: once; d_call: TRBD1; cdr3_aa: CASSFGTGSYNEQFF; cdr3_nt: TGTGCCAGCAGCTTCGGGACAGGCTCCTACAATGAGCAGTTCTTC
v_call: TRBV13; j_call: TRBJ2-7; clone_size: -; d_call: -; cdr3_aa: CASSQSGAEQYF; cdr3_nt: TGTGCCAGCAGCCAGTCAGGGGCCGAGCAGTACTTC
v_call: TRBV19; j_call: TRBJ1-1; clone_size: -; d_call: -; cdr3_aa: CASSTSGATEAFF; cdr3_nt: TGTGCCAGTAGTACTTCTGGGGCCACTGAAGCTTTCTTT
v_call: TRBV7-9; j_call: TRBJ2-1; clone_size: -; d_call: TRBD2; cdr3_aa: CASSSPISGTTYNEQFF; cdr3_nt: TGTGCCAGCAGCTCCCCCATTAGCGGGACGACCTACAATGAGCAGTTCTTC
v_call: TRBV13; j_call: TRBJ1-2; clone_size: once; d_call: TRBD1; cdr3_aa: CASSLETGGNYGYTF; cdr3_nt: TGTGCCAGCAGCTTAGAGACAGGGGGTAACTATGGCTACACCTTC
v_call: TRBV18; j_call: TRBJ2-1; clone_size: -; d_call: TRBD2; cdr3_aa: CASSRGLAGDEQFF; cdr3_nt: TGTGCCAGCTCCCGCGGACTAGCGGGAGATGAGCAGTTCTTC
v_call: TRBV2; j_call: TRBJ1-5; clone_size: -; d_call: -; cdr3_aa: CASRAVGQPQHF; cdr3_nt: TGTGCCAGCAGGGCCGTAGGTCAGCCCCAGCATTTT
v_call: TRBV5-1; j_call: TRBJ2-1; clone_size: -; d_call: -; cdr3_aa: CASSVQANEQFF; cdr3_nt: TGCGCCAGCAGCGTTCAGGCAAATGAGCAGTTCTTC
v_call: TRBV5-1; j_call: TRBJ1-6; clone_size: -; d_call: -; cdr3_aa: CASSPNPGNNSPLHF; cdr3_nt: TGCGCCAGCAGCCCGAACCCGGGGAATAATTCACCCCTCCACTTT
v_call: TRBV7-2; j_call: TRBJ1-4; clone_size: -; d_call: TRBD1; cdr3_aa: CASSTRGGGHEKLFF; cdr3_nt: TGTGCCAGCAGCACCCGAGGGGGCGGTCATGAAAAACTGTTTTTT
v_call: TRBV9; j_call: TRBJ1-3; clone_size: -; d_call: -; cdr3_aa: CASSVAGSGNTIYF; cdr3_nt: TGTGCCAGCAGCGTAGCGGGGTCTGGAAACACCATATATTTT
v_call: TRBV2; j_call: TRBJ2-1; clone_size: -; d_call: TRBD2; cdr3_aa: CASSEGLAGLVSYNEQFF; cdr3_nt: TGTGCCAGCAGTGAGGGACTAGCGGGGCTTGTGTCCTACAATGAGCAGTTCTTC